This TCR beta chain derives from a study of blood T cells in healthy people across ages. Peripheral blood was drawn, approximately 10 milliliters per donor. The extraction recovered at least 5 micrograms of total RNA per sample. The CDR3 contains 13 residues. The germline CDR1 and CDR2 sequences are MNHNY and SVGAGI (reference sequence). V lost 8 bases and J 3 bases, leaving 14 bases between the germline ends. Alongside a J-beta primer mix, a sample-barcoded 5' primer served in a second PCR lasting roughly 7 to 11 cycles. Every cDNA was tagged by a template-switch adaptor with 12 random nucleotides. TCRdb re-analysed the 5' RACE reads in MiXCR, keeping a single row per CDR3 protein. The sample has fewer than 1,200,000 distinct CDR3 sequences; under 30% are singletons. The same data also contributed to another study, on T cells of mothers and their children. That investigation notes: RNA was extracted, and all of it went into cDNA synthesis at roughly 1.5 ug per 15 ul.

The receptor was derived from a girl aged 2 to 9 in good health. The chain employs TRBV6-6 and TRBJ2-7; D is undetermined. The sequencing sample was made of blood. CDR3 coding DNA: TGTGCCAGCGACCAAGAAGAGAACTACGAGCAGTACTTC. Amino acids: CASDQEENYEQYF.